The sequence of this T cell receptor beta chain was determined in a study of CD8+CD57+ T cells in acquired aplastic anemia. In the study overall: Sorted CD4+ plus CD8+ cells gave DNA averaging 3.2 ug.

Germline lookup yields CDR1 ENHRY and CDR2 SYGVKD. The CDR3 is 15 amino acids. For CDR3 and TCR beta VDJ profiling, genomic DNA was the template used. One entry per CDR3 protein, called by TCRdb with MiXCR from the reads. The data show about 210,000 distinct CDR3 sequences, approximately 60% seen once. A word on this clonotype: The junction and the germline gene differ at one end; a read error may be behind it.

The source of this sequence is a human donor in good health. The chain uses TRBV10-3 and TRBJ2-3; no clear D gene. Sequenced: sorted CD4+, CD8+, or CD8+CD57+ T cells (not recorded which) from PBMCs. This chain's CDR3 is CAIREPTLSTDTQYF. The DNA for the CDR3 is TGTGCCATCCGTGAGCCAACTCTCAGCACAGATACGCAGTATTTT.